The next 23 T cell receptor beta chains were all read from a single sample in a study of shared clonotypes between healthy human individuals. The method was immunoSEQ multiplex PCR; TCRdb's version includes in-frame clones alone and lacks a portion of them. Of about 380,000 clones listed, about 96% are singletons. The sequenced material came from memory CD8+ T cells sorted from blood. The subset is: CD45RO+ cells pooled with CCR7-negative TemRA cells. These receptors all come from a man aged 30-40 years in good health.

This chain joins TRBV10-3 and TRBJ2-3; 11 bases are a match to TRBD2. This CDR3 has 14 residues. The V gene end was trimmed by 6 bases and the J gene end by 3 bases; junction bases not matched to a gene: 2. The germline V gene encodes CDR1 ENHRY and CDR2 SYGVKD. CDR3 in amino acids: CAIRLAGVTDTQYF. DNA for the CDR3: TGTGCCATCAGACTAGCGGGAGTAACAGATACGCAGTATTTT.

The V gene is TRBV27, the J gene TRBJ2-7, with a possible D match to TRBD1 (5 bases). Germline loops: CDR1 MNHEY, CDR2 SMNVEV (reference sequence). Trimming removed 5 bases at V and 6 bases at J, with 17 bases between. The CDR3 is 14 residues long. The CDR3 spells CASSHDGATAEQYF. The CDR3 region has the DNA TGTGCCAGCAGTCACGATGGGGCGACCGCCGAGCAGTACTTC.

The chain uses TRBV29-1 and TRBJ2-7; 9 bases are shared with TRBD1. This CDR3 has 16 residues. V was pared by 4 bases and J by 5 bases, with 15 bases of the junction left unmatched. Germline values: CDR1 SQVTM, CDR2 ANQGSEA. The CDR3 sequence is CSVAGDRASRVDEQYF. The CDR3 DNA sequence: TGCAGCGTTGCAGGGGACAGGGCGTCGCGCGTGGACGAGCAGTACTTC.

Concerning this clone itself: A junction boundary mismatches the germline segment, possibly from a read error. V gene TRBV11-2 combines with J gene TRBJ2-7; TRBD1 agrees at 10 bases. Per germline, CDR1 SGHAT and CDR2 FQNNGV. This CDR3 is built from 13 residues. The CDR3 bases are TGTGCCAGCAGCGTAGACAGGGGGCGCGAGCAGTACTTC. It yields the protein CASSVDRGREQYF.

The chain employs TRBV18 and TRBJ2-4; TRBD1 matches at 8 bases. This CDR3 is 18 amino acids long. V was pared by 5 bases and J by 6 bases, with 18 bases of the junction left unmatched. The germline CDR1 and CDR2 sequences are KGHSH and LQKENI. CDR3 sequence reads: CASSTPSPATDRGNIQYF. Written as DNA, the CDR3 is TGTGCCAGCTCAACCCCTTCCCCCGCGACCGACAGGGGAAACATTCAGTACTTC.

The chain links TRBV7-9 to TRBJ2-1; D is perhaps TRBD1 (6 bases). Trimming removed 4 bases at V and 0 bases at J, with 13 bases between. Germline CDR1 is SEHNR and CDR2 is FQNEAQ (reference sequence). The CDR3 totals 16 residues. As DNA, the CDR3 is TGTGCCAGCAGCTCACACGACAGGAGCTCCTACAATGAGCAGTTCTTC. This codes for CASSSHDRSSYNEQFF.

This chain uses TRBV28 with TRBJ1-5, with D unresolved. V gave up 2 bases and J gave up 0 bases, with 5 bases separating them. This CDR3 is 14 amino acids long. The germline gives CDR1 MDHEN, CDR2 SYDVKM. Here the CDR3 DNA reads TGTGCCAGCAGTTTAGGGATTAGCAATCAGCCCCAGCATTTT. Residues: CASSLGISNQPQHF.

This chain links TRBV18 with TRBJ1-4; tentative D call: TRBD1 (6 bases). V was pared by 2 bases and J by 6 bases, with 19 bases between. Germline assignment: CDR1 KGHSH and CDR2 LQKENI. This CDR3 region has 17 residues. In DNA form, the CDR3 reads TGTGCCAGCTCACCAGACAGGATGACCGGGGTTTATGAAAAACTGTTTTTT. Its protein product is CASSPDRMTGVYEKLFF.

A single count supports this clone. The gene calls are TRBV4-1 and TRBJ2-5, with a weak D call TRBD2 (5 bases). Germline V lookup: CDR1 MGHRA, CDR2 YSYEKL. The CDR3 extends over 15 amino acids. V gave up 0 bases and J gave up 5 bases, with 13 bases separating them. Here the CDR3 reads CASSQDMTGFETQYF. For the CDR3, the DNA is TGCGCCAGCAGCCAAGATATGACGGGGTTCGAGACCCAGTACTTC.

In DNA, the CDR3 is TGTGCCAGCTACAGGGGGAGCTATGGCTACACCTTC. Protein: CASYRGSYGYTF. The chain employs TRBV5-6 and TRBJ1-2, with 8 bases lining up with TRBD1. The length of the CDR3 is 12 residues. Per the germline V gene, CDR1 is SGHDT and CDR2 is YYEEEE. Trimming took 7 bases from V and 4 from J; bases not matched to a gene: 3.

V usage is TRBV6-1 and J usage is TRBJ2-1; D possibly corresponds to TRBD1 (7 bases). Germline CDR1 MNHNS, CDR2 SASEGT. This CDR3 has 15 residues. Trimming removed 7 bases at V and 7 bases at J, with 20 bases between. The CDR3, as DNA: TGTGCCAGCAACCAGGGGGGAGTAGCTAAAAATGAGCAGTTCTTC. It codes for CASNQGGVAKNEQFF.

The V call is TRBV2, the J call TRBJ1-5; no clear D. Trimming stripped 1 base from V and 2 bases from J, with 9 bases between. The CDR3 consists of 15 residues. Germline lookup yields CDR1 SNHLY and CDR2 FYNNEI. CDR3 nucleotide sequence: TGTGCCAGCAGTGAAGGGCGGGAGGGCAATCAGCCCCAGCATTTT. This gives the protein CASSEGREGNQPQHF.

This sequence joins TRBV6-1 and TRBJ1-1, with a possible D match to TRBD1 (6 bases). Trimming took 10 bases from V and 0 from J, leaving 12 bases between them. The germline gives CDR1 MNHNS, CDR2 SASEGT. This CDR3 has 13 residues. The CDR3 DNA reads TGTGCCATCCGAGGGGGGGTGAACACTGAAGCTTTCTTT. Translation gives CAIRGGVNTEAFF.

The table lists this clone with a count of one. The chain has TRBV19 and TRBJ2-7; 8 bases are a match to TRBD2. V was pared by 3 bases and J by 3 bases, with 7 bases of the junction left unmatched. There are 15 residues in the CDR3. Looked up from germline, CDR1 is LNHDA and CDR2 is SQIVND (reference sequence). The CDR3 sequence is CASSIGGLAVYEQYF. The CDR3 DNA sequence: TGTGCCAGTAGTATTGGCGGACTAGCTGTCTACGAGCAGTACTTC.

This chain connects TRBV6-1 to TRBJ2-4; 12 positions match TRBD2. Germline values: CDR1 MNHNS, CDR2 SASEGT. Trimming cost V 0 bases and J 7 bases; bases outside gene matches: 13. CDR3 length equals 19 residues. The CDR3 is CASSEARGMTSGSLNIQYF. CDR3 in DNA: TGTGCCAGCAGTGAAGCGCGGGGGATGACTAGCGGGAGTTTGAACATTCAGTACTTC.

The V gene is TRBV9, the J gene TRBJ1-5; 8 bases are shared with TRBD1. Germline-derived CDR1 and CDR2 are SGDLS and YYNGEE. With 0 bases clipped from V and 3 bases from J, the junction kept 2 bases outside the gene matches. The CDR3 is made up of 15 amino acids. For the CDR3, the DNA is TGTGCCAGCAGCGTAGAGGACAGGGTCAATCAGCCCCAGCATTTT. Translation: CASSVEDRVNQPQHF.

This chain links TRBV6-1 with TRBJ2-7; D call uncertain. Germline assignment: CDR1 MNHNS and CDR2 SASEGT. The CDR3 sequence is 12 residues long. Trimming pared 2 bases from V and 11 bases from J, leaving 13 bases between. CDR3 sequence (DNA): TGTGCCAGCAGTGAAAGGTACGGAGTAGAGTACTTC. Translation gives CASSERYGVEYF.

J is TRBJ2-7 and V is TRBV14; 9 bases fit TRBD1. Germline values: CDR1 SGHDN, CDR2 FVKESK. With 4 bases clipped from V and 4 bases from J, the junction kept 5 bases outside the gene matches. The CDR3 covers 14 residues. The CDR3 region is CASSRRDRDYEQYF. DNA for the CDR3: TGTGCCAGCAGCCGCCGGGACAGGGATTACGAGCAGTACTTC. Variable domain in full (rest from reference TRBV14 and TRBJ2-7): EAGVTQFPSHSVIEKGQTVTLRCDPISGHDNLYWYRRVMGKEIKFLLHFVKESKQDESGMPNNRFLAERTGGTYSTLKVQPAELEDSGVYFCASSRRDRDYEQYFGPGTRLTVT.

The J gene is TRBJ2-7, the V gene TRBV5-6, with D unclear. Germline-derived CDR1 and CDR2 are SGHDT and YYEEEE. The V gene lost 4 bases and the J gene lost 5 bases, with 13 bases spanning the gap. The CDR3 length is 13 residues. CDR3 amino acids: CASSLSPINEQYF. The CDR3 DNA reads TGTGCCAGCAGCCTGTCGCCAATAAACGAGCAGTACTTC.

The V and J genes are TRBV7-2 and TRBJ1-5; the match to TRBD1 covers 7 bases. Trimming removed 1 base from V and 2 bases from J; junction bases left unmatched: 2. CDR1 is SGHTA and CDR2 is FQGNSA in the germline V gene. This CDR3 spans 15 amino acids. CDR3 sequence: CASSLVRGGNQPQHF. The DNA for the CDR3 is TGTGCCAGCAGCTTAGTCAGGGGGGGCAATCAGCCCCAGCATTTT.

V and J are TRBV18 and TRBJ1-3, with a tentative D call TRBD1 (5 bases). V lost 4 bases to trimming and J lost 4 bases, with 14 bases between them. Germline V lookup: CDR1 KGHSH, CDR2 LQKENI. CDR3 length: 15 residues. In nucleotides, the CDR3 is TGTGCCAGCTCACTCGGGGCCAGCGGAGGAAACACCATATATTTT. Protein product: CASSLGASGGNTIYF. Combining the CDR3 with reference TRBV18 and TRBJ1-3 gives the whole variable domain NAGVMQNPRHLVRRRGQEARLRCSPMKGHSHVYWYRQLPEEGLKFMVYLQKENIIDESGMPKERFSAEFPKEGPSILRIQQVVRGDSAAYFCASSLGASGGNTIYFGEGSWLTVV.

This clone was counted a single time. V usage is TRBV28 and J usage is TRBJ2-7, with D unresolved. V lost 2 bases and J lost 3, with 5 bases in between. Germline V gives CDR1 MDHEN, CDR2 SYDVKM. The CDR3 is 12 residues long. CDR3: CASSLHIYEQYF. Here the CDR3 DNA reads TGTGCCAGCAGTTTACATATCTACGAGCAGTACTTC.

This clone was seen a single time. The genes are TRBV28 and TRBJ1-1; weak D call: TRBD1 (6 bases). Looked up from germline, CDR1 is MDHEN and CDR2 is SYDVKM. V lost 5 bases and J 0 bases, leaving 16 bases between the germline ends. The CDR3 is 16 residues long. CDR3 protein: CASSLRGRNMNTEAFF. CDR3 DNA: TGTGCCAGCAGTCTCAGGGGCAGGAATATGAACACTGAAGCTTTCTTT.